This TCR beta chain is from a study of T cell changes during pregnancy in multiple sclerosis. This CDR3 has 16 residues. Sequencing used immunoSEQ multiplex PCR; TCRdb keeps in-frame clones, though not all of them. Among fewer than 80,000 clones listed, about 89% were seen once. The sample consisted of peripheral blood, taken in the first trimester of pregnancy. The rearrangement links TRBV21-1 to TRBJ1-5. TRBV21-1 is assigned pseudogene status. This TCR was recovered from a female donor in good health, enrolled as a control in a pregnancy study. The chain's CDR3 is CASSKAGTPRGQPQHF. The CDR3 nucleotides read TGTGCCAGCAGCAAAGCAGGAACACCGAGAGGTCAGCCCCAGCATTTT.